Presented here are 4 T cell receptor beta chains from one specimen sequenced in a study of cytomegalovirus exposure and HLA in healthy donors. Primers for the PCR totalled 60 Vbeta and 13 Jbeta. Repertoires were generated with immunoSEQ multiplex PCR, while TCRdb's copy carries only in-frame clones and drops some. Counted here are hundreds of thousands of clones, around 80% occurring once; the ten biggest clones make up 2.9%. Sequences were obtained from PBMCs. The receptors were gathered from a man aged 25-40 years in good health and CMV-seronegative.

In its sample, this clone was seen a few times. The J gene is TRBJ2-1, the V gene TRBV28, with TRBD2 as a possible D gene (6 bases). CDR3 size: 14 residues. CDR1 and CDR2 (germline): MDHEN, SYDVKM. V lost 5 bases to trimming and J lost 0 bases, with 8 bases between them. DNA for the CDR3: TGTGCCAGCAGTCGGGACTCCTCCTACAATGAGCAGTTCTTC. Protein product: CASSRDSSYNEQFF.

The table lists this clone with a few counts. The gene calls are TRBV9 and TRBJ2-5; 9 bases match TRBD2. V lost 0 bases to trimming and J lost 0 bases; unmatched junction nucleotides: 3. The CDR3 covers 16 residues. Germline V gives CDR1 SGDLS, CDR2 YYNGEE. CDR3 region: CASSVAKRGDQETQYF. The CDR3 nucleotides are TGTGCCAGCAGCGTAGCTAAGCGGGGGGACCAAGAGACCCAGTACTTC. Looking up the rest from reference TRBV9 and TRBJ2-5 gives the full variable domain: DSGVTQTPKHLITATGQRVTLRCSPRSGDLSVYWYQQSLDQGLQFLIQYYNGEERAKGNILERFSAQQFPDLHSELNLSSLELGDSALYFCASSVAKRGDQETQYFGPGTRLLVL.

V is TRBV11-1 and J is TRBJ2-3; TRBD1 agrees at 11 bases. Germline V lookup: CDR1 SGHAT, CDR2 FQDESV (reference sequence). After removal of 2 bases from V and 6 bases from J, the junction contained 10 bases not matched to a gene. CDR3 length: 17 amino acids. CDR3 nucleotide sequence: TGTGCCAGCAGCTTAAACCCCGGACAGGGGGCAAGGGATACGCAGTATTTT. Protein sequence: CASSLNPGQGARDTQYF.

The chain couples TRBV2 to TRBJ1-5; D is ambiguous. There are 16 residues in the CDR3. V was pared by 2 bases and J by 2 bases, with 13 bases between. Germline CDR1 SNHLY, CDR2 FYNNEI. CDR3 loop: CASSERGIGGNQPQHF. The CDR3, as DNA: TGTGCCAGCAGTGAACGAGGGATTGGCGGCAATCAGCCCCAGCATTTT. Drawing the rest from reference TRBV2 and TRBJ1-5, the complete variable domain is EPEVTQTPSHQVTQMGQEVILRCVPISNHLYFYWYRQILGQKVEFLVSFYNNEISEKSEIFDDQFSVERPDGSNFTLKIRSTKLEDSAMYFCASSERGIGGNQPQHFGDGTRLSIL.